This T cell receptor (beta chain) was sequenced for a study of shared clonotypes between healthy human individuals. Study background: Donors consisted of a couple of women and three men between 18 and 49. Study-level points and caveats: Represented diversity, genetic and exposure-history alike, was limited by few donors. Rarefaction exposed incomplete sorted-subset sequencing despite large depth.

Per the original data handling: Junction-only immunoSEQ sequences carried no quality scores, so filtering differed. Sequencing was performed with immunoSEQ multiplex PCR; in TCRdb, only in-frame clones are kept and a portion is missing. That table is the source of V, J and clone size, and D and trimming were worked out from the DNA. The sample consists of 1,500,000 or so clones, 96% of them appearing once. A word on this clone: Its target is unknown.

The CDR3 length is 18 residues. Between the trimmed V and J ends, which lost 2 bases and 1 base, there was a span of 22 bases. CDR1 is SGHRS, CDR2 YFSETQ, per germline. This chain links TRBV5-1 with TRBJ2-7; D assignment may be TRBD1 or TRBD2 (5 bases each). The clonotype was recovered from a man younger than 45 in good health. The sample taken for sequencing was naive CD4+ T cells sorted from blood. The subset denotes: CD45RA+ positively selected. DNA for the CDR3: TGCGCCAGCAGCTTTTCGGCCGCACTCCCCGGGGCTTCCTACGAGCAGTACTTC. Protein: CASSFSAALPGASYEQYF.